These T cell receptor beta chains were read from a single sample in a study of beta chain features in type 1 diabetes. The repertoire was sequenced with immunoSEQ multiplex PCR; TCRdb's copy has only in-frame clones and lacks some. This table has hundreds of thousands of clones, roughly 30% appearing once. Material: naive CD4+ T cells from blood. These receptors were taken from a man aged 18 to 35 in good health. Each CDR3 is given with its conserved first and last residue. Fields, in order: D gene, clone size, V gene, J gene, CDR3 protein, CDR3 DNA. A D gene is named only where the DNA matches it firmly. Rows may omit the clone size; those that give it use once, few, many or a size class.

D gene: TRBD2
clone size: -
V gene: TRBV11-2
J gene: TRBJ2-2
CDR3 protein: CASTLGTSVFPGELFF
CDR3 DNA: TGTGCCAGCACCCTTGGGACTAGCGTCTTCCCCGGGGAGCTGTTTTTT

D gene: TRBD1
clone size: few
V gene: TRBV18
J gene: TRBJ2-1
CDR3 protein: CASSPSGQNYNEQFF
CDR3 DNA: TGTGCCAGCTCACCATCGGGACAGAACTACAATGAGCAGTTCTTC

D gene: -
clone size: few
V gene: TRBV6-6
J gene: TRBJ2-1
CDR3 protein: CASSPRYNEQFF
CDR3 DNA: TGTGCCAGCAGTCCCCGTTACAATGAGCAGTTCTTC

D gene: -
clone size: -
V gene: TRBV9
J gene: TRBJ2-7
CDR3 protein: CASSVYAGGVEQYF
CDR3 DNA: TGTGCCAGCAGCGTATACGCTGGTGGGGTCGAGCAGTACTTC

D gene: -
clone size: -
V gene: TRBV9
J gene: TRBJ1-1
CDR3 protein: CASSVGGWGEAFF
CDR3 DNA: TGTGCCAGCAGCGTAGGAGGGTGGGGTGAAGCTTTCTTT

D gene: TRBD1
clone size: -
V gene: TRBV2
J gene: TRBJ1-2
CDR3 protein: CASSAQGVTGYTF
CDR3 DNA: TGTGCCAGCAGTGCACAGGGGGTAACTGGCTACACCTTC

D gene: -
clone size: -
V gene: TRBV10-3
J gene: TRBJ1-2
CDR3 protein: CAISESGEANYGYTF
CDR3 DNA: TGTGCCATCAGTGAGTCAGGGGAAGCTAACTATGGCTACACCTTC

D gene: -
clone size: -
V gene: TRBV10-3
J gene: TRBJ2-3
CDR3 protein: CAISESRRSAADTQYF
CDR3 DNA: TGTGCCATCAGTGAGTCGCGAAGATCTGCAGCAGATACGCAGTATTTT

D gene: -
clone size: few
V gene: TRBV7-2
J gene: TRBJ2-7
CDR3 protein: CASSLGGTNPYEQYF
CDR3 DNA: TGTGCCAGCAGCCTAGGGGGGACAAATCCCTACGAGCAGTACTTC

D gene: -
clone size: few
V gene: TRBV6-6
J gene: TRBJ1-1
CDR3 protein: CASSPDWTEAFF
CDR3 DNA: TGTGCCAGCAGTCCAGATTGGACTGAAGCTTTCTTT

D gene: TRBD1
clone size: -
V gene: TRBV25-1
J gene: TRBJ1-1
CDR3 protein: CASMDREKNTEAFF
CDR3 DNA: TGTGCCAGTATGGACAGGGAGAAGAACACTGAAGCTTTCTTT

D gene: -
clone size: -
V gene: TRBV11-1
J gene: TRBJ2-2
CDR3 protein: CASSVTRGSPGTGELFF
CDR3 DNA: TGTGCCAGCAGCGTAACCCGGGGCTCTCCCGGCACCGGGGAGCTGTTTTTT

D gene: TRBD1
clone size: few
V gene: TRBV5-1
J gene: TRBJ1-2
CDR3 protein: CASSVLTGTGHGYTF
CDR3 DNA: TGCGCCAGCAGCGTTCTTACAGGGACAGGGCATGGCTACACCTTC

D gene: -
clone size: few
V gene: TRBV18
J gene: TRBJ2-7
CDR3 protein: CASSPYGGEYEQYF
CDR3 DNA: TGTGCCAGCTCACCATACGGAGGTGAATACGAGCAGTACTTC

D gene: -
clone size: once
V gene: TRBV7-2
J gene: TRBJ2-7
CDR3 protein: CASSHSLASDYEQYF
CDR3 DNA: TGTGCCAGCAGCCACTCATTAGCGAGTGACTACGAGCAGTACTTC

D gene: TRBD1
clone size: -
V gene: TRBV11-1
J gene: TRBJ2-3
CDR3 protein: CASSPRTGASTDTQYF
CDR3 DNA: TGTGCCAGCAGCCCGCGGACAGGGGCGAGTACGGATACGCAGTATTTT

D gene: -
clone size: -
V gene: TRBV25-1
J gene: TRBJ2-1
CDR3 protein: CASSGRGYNNEQFF
CDR3 DNA: TGTGCCAGCAGTGGGCGGGGATACAACAATGAGCAGTTCTTC

D gene: -
clone size: -
V gene: TRBV29-1
J gene: TRBJ2-1
CDR3 protein: CSVKLGPSNEQFF
CDR3 DNA: TGCAGCGTAAAACTGGGACCTTCCAATGAGCAGTTCTTC

D gene: TRBD2
clone size: few
V gene: TRBV29-1
J gene: TRBJ2-3
CDR3 protein: CSVAWTSGSDTQYF
CDR3 DNA: TGCAGCGTTGCGTGGACTAGCGGGAGTGATACGCAGTATTTT

D gene: -
clone size: few
V gene: TRBV20-1
J gene: TRBJ1-2
CDR3 protein: CSAPARIGYTF
CDR3 DNA: TGCAGTGCGCCCGCCAGGATAGGCTACACCTTC